This note documents a single T cell receptor (beta chain) sequence. The RNA input was roughly 0.45 to 1 ug, and it was reverse transcribed with random hexamers. TCRdb recomputed calls from the immunoSEQ multiplex PCR reads with MiXCR, one row per CDR3 protein. The top ten clones hold 0.12% of a sample with hundreds of thousands of distinct CDR3 sequences, more than 80% of them seen once. The sample belongs to a study of CD8 T cells in Susac syndrome. The multiple sclerosis control group consisted of treatment-naive patients whose relapsing-remitting disease, which was either stable or active, fulfilled revised McDonald criteria. The length of the CDR3 is 16 residues. After removal of 6 bases from V and 3 bases from J, the junction contained 13 bases not matched to a gene.

This clonotype was obtained from a human donor with multiple sclerosis. V usage is TRBV12-3 or TRBV12-4 and J usage is TRBJ1-1; 7 nucleotides match TRBD1. Sequencing was done on a sample of CD8+ T cells from PBMCs. The CDR3 nucleotides read TGTGCCAGCAGGGATAACAGGGGATCGGGGGACACTGAAGCTTTCTTT. Amino acid sequence: CASRDNRGSGDTEAFF.